These 30 T cell receptor beta chains originate from one sample sequenced in a study of blood T cells in healthy people across ages. A second PCR, run for about 7 to 11 cycles, used a sample-barcoded 5' primer plus a J-beta primer mix. TCRdb ran MiXCR on the 5' RACE reads and lists one entry per CDR3 protein. In the table there are more than 900,000 distinct CDR3 sequences, 25% to 35% of which are singletons. Another study also made use of these data, one on T cells of mothers and their children.

Sequenced input: blood. Source of these receptors: a woman aged 40 to 55 in good health.

This chain uses TRBV7-9 with TRBJ2-7, with TRBD1 as a possible D gene (5 bases). The CDR3 loop spans 13 amino acids. The ends were cut back, 5 bases at V and 5 bases at J, with 13 bases in the middle. Germline V lookup: CDR1 SEHNR, CDR2 FQNEAQ (reference sequence). CDR3 sequence: CASSETFRDEQYF. In DNA, the CDR3 is TGTGCCAGCAGCGAAACCTTCAGGGACGAGCAGTACTTC.

Only a few counts were recorded for this clonotype. V usage is TRBV14 and J usage is TRBJ2-1, with 8 bases aligning to TRBD2. Germline V gene lookup returns CDR1 SGHDN and CDR2 FVKESK. J was trimmed by 3 bases and V by 1 base; bases with no gene match: 14. This CDR3 has 19 residues. CDR3 in amino acids: CASSQASGRAGDRYNEQFF. For the CDR3, the DNA is TGTGCCAGCAGCCAAGCAAGCGGACGAGCGGGGGACCGCTACAATGAGCAGTTCTTC. The full variable domain, rest sourced from reference TRBV14 and TRBJ2-1, is EAGVTQFPSHSVIEKGQTVTLRCDPISGHDNLYWYRRVMGKEIKFLLHFVKESKQDESGMPNNRFLAERTGGTYSTLKVQPAELEDSGVYFCASSQASGRAGDRYNEQFFGPGTRLTVL.

This clonotype was found a few times. The chain has TRBV28 and TRBJ1-2, with D uncertain. This CDR3 contains 15 residues. Germline V gene sequence: CDR1 MDHEN, CDR2 SYDVKM. V dropped 7 bases and J dropped 0 bases, with 15 bases sitting between them. The CDR3 reads CASKRAQFANYGYTF. CDR3 coding DNA: TGTGCCAGCAAGAGAGCACAATTTGCTAACTATGGCTACACCTTC.

At least ten counts were recorded for this clonotype. This chain connects TRBV7-8 to TRBJ2-1; 12 nucleotides line up with TRBD1. Germline CDR1 and CDR2: SGHVS and FQNEAQ. V shed 3 bases, J shed 8 bases, and the junction held 5 bases outside the gene matches. The CDR3 consists of 15 residues. In nucleotides, the CDR3 is TGTGCCAGCAGCTTGGGGACAGGGGGCTATGATGAGCAGTTCTTC. It translates to CASSLGTGGYDEQFF.

This chain joins TRBV13 and TRBJ2-3, with no clear D. The CDR3 runs 16 residues. V dropped 5 bases and J dropped 4 bases, with 19 bases sitting between them. Germline V lookup: CDR1 PRHDT, CDR2 FYEKMQ (reference sequence). The CDR3 DNA is TGTGCCAGCAGCCCCCCGGACCCCAAAAAGTCAGATACGCAGTATTTT. The encoded protein is CASSPPDPKKSDTQYF.

V and J are TRBV5-4 and TRBJ1-2, with no clear D. CDR3 size: 15 residues. The V gene lost 0 bases and the J gene lost 0 bases, with 9 bases spanning the gap. Germline CDR1 reads SGHNT; CDR2 reads YYREEE (reference sequence). CDR3 in DNA: TGTGCCAGCAGCTTGGGAGGGTACGCTAACTATGGCTACACCTTC. This encodes CASSLGGYANYGYTF.

This chain uses TRBV24-1 with TRBJ2-1; 9 bases match TRBD2. CDR1 and CDR2 from the germline V gene are KGHDR and SFDVKD. The CDR3 length is 15 residues. V shed 5 bases, J shed 10 bases, and the junction held 11 bases outside the gene matches. The DNA of the CDR3 is TGTGCCACCAGTGGAAAAAGCGGGGGGACATACGAGCAGTTCTTC. Protein: CATSGKSGGTYEQFF.

This clonotype was recorded many times. The chain has TRBV15 and TRBJ2-5; tentative D call: TRBD1 (5 bases). V was shortened by 1 base and J by 5 bases, with 14 bases between the two germline ends. The CDR3 consists of 15 residues. Germline lookup yields CDR1 LNHNV and CDR2 YYDKDF (reference sequence). CDR3 coding DNA: TGTGCCACCAGCAGAGTGTTTAGACAGCAGGAGACCCAGTACTTC. Residues: CATSRVFRQQETQYF.

This sequence joins TRBV7-2 and TRBJ2-2, with D possibly matching TRBD1 (5 bases). The V and J ends lost 0 bases and 9 bases respectively, with 8 bases between them. Germline lookup yields CDR1 SGHTA and CDR2 FQGNSA. The CDR3 length is 13 residues. CDR3: CASSLARDWELFF. As DNA, the CDR3 is TGTGCCAGCAGCTTAGCCAGGGATTGGGAGCTGTTTTTT.

The table lists this clonotype with many counts. The rearrangement joins TRBV5-6 to TRBJ2-7; TRBD1 matches at 9 bases. J was trimmed by 9 bases and V by 5 bases; bases with no gene match: 15. The length of the CDR3 is 15 residues. CDR1 is SGHDT, CDR2 YYEEEE, per germline. The chain's CDR3 is CASSPPGQGIFGQYF. In DNA, the CDR3 is TGTGCCAGCAGTCCACCAGGACAGGGGATCTTTGGGCAGTACTTC.

There are many counts of this clonotype. The rearrangement links TRBV30 to TRBJ1-4, with D perhaps matching TRBD1 (6 bases). CDR1 and CDR2 from the germline V gene are GTSNPN and SVGIG (reference sequence). The CDR3 spans 14 residues. V was pared by 3 bases and J by 5 bases, with 13 bases between. The CDR3 here is CAWRQQGSNEKLFF. The DNA of the CDR3 is TGTGCCTGGAGGCAACAGGGTTCCAATGAAAAACTGTTTTTT.

The J gene is TRBJ2-7, the V gene TRBV20-1; D is uncertain. The CDR3 extends over 14 amino acids. V gave up 4 bases and J gave up 5 bases, with 18 bases separating them. Per the germline V gene, CDR1 is DFQATT and CDR2 is SNEGSKA (reference sequence). The chain's CDR3 is CSATRPPPPNEQYF. CDR3 coding DNA: TGCAGTGCTACTAGACCCCCACCTCCCAACGAGCAGTACTTC.

This clonotype has more than one count but fewer than ten. A junction boundary mismatches the germline segment, possibly from a read error. The chain carries TRBV6-4 and TRBJ2-1; TRBD1 agrees at 8 bases. Germline CDR1 MRHNA, CDR2 SNTAGT. The CDR3 extends over 15 amino acids. The DNA of the CDR3 is TGTGCCAGCAGCATAGCAGGGGGCATACACAATGGGCAGTTCTTC. The encoded protein is CASSIAGGIHNGQFF.

The sample holds a few counts of this clonotype. The gene calls are TRBV20-1 and TRBJ1-1; D is unresolved. The V end was cut by 0 bases, the J end by 5 bases, with 19 bases between. This CDR3 is 16 amino acids long. Germline-derived CDR1 and CDR2 are DFQATT and SNEGSKA (reference sequence). In nucleotides, the CDR3 is TGCAGTGCTAGAGAGCTATGGCAGGACCGGGAGACTGAAGCTTTCTTT. Its translation: CSARELWQDRETEAFF.

A few counts support this clonotype. The rearrangement links TRBV5-6 to TRBJ1-2; 7 nucleotides agree with TRBD1. Looked up from germline, CDR1 is SGHDT and CDR2 is YYEEEE. The ends lost 5 bases at V and 4 bases at J; junction bases unmatched: 8. The CDR3 totals 14 residues. The CDR3 DNA is TGTGCCAGCAGGTATCAAGGGGGCCCCTATGGCTACACCTTC. This gives the protein CASRYQGGPYGYTF.

The chain uses TRBV6-2 or TRBV6-3 and TRBJ2-7, with TRBD1 as a possible D gene (5 bases). Germline-derived CDR1 and CDR2 are MNHEY and SVGEGT. The CDR3 is 13 amino acids. V lost 7 bases and J 0 bases, leaving 10 bases between the germline ends. The CDR3 DNA follows: TGTGCCAGCACCTCGGACAACTCCTACGAGCAGTACTTC. Amino acid sequence: CASTSDNSYEQYF.

Only a few counts were recorded for this clonotype. The chain links TRBV7-9 to TRBJ1-1; D is perhaps TRBD1 (6 bases). This CDR3 is 15 amino acids long. CDR1 is SEHNR and CDR2 is FQNEAQ in the germline V gene (reference sequence). V was cut by 1 base and J by 1 base, with 10 bases left in between. The CDR3 loop is CASSLDGGRNTEAFF. The CDR3 DNA sequence: TGTGCCAGCAGCTTAGACGGGGGCCGGAACACTGAAGCTTTCTTT.

This chain joins TRBV12-3 or TRBV12-4 and TRBJ2-3, with 12 positions matching TRBD2. V lost 6 bases and J lost 1; bases outside the gene matches: 5. The CDR3 loop spans 16 amino acids. CDR3 in amino acids: CASRPTSGGRTDTQYF. The DNA for the CDR3 is TGTGCCAGCAGGCCGACTAGCGGGGGACGCACAGATACGCAGTATTTT.

This rearrangement joins TRBV18 to TRBJ1-5, with TRBD1 matching over 9 bases. The CDR3 runs to 17 residues. Germline V CDR1 and CDR2: KGHSH, LQKENI. Trimming at V came to 4 bases and at J to 1 base, leaving 8 bases not matched to a gene. CDR3 in amino acids: CASSLDRGRWSNQPQHF. In nucleotides, the CDR3 is TGTGCCAGCTCACTGGACAGGGGCCGTTGGAGCAATCAGCCCCAGCATTTT. Full variable domain (outside the CDR3, taken from reference TRBV18 and TRBJ1-5): NAGVMQNPRHLVRRRGQEARLRCSPMKGHSHVYWYRQLPEEGLKFMVYLQKENIIDESGMPKERFSAEFPKEGPSILRIQQVVRGDSAAYFCASSLDRGRWSNQPQHFGDGTRLSIL.

This clonotype occurred a few times. V is TRBV7-3 and J is TRBJ1-2, with D possibly being TRBD1 (6 bases). This CDR3 spans 13 amino acids. The germline V gene has CDR1 SGHTA and CDR2 FQGTGA. The germline V and J ends were trimmed by 0 bases and 8 bases, with 10 bases remaining between them. CDR3 sequence reads: CASSLTGAWGYTF. CDR3 nucleotides: TGTGCCAGCAGCTTAACGGGGGCCTGGGGCTACACCTTC.

As concerns this clonotype: This could be a read error, since a much larger clone is one nucleotide away. V usage is TRBV5-1 and J usage is TRBJ2-5; D gene ambiguous. The J call may be faulty, since TRBJ2-1 better matches the DNA end. Germline V gene lookup returns CDR1 SGHRS and CDR2 YFSETQ. This CDR3 has 15 residues. This CDR3 reads CASSLAEQNQETQFF. The CDR3, as DNA: TGCGCCAGCAGCTTGGCCGAGCAAAACCAAGAGACCCAGTTCTTC.

The chain couples TRBV7-8 to TRBJ1-6, with D unresolved. V dropped 5 bases and J dropped 9 bases, with 8 bases sitting between them. The CDR3 covers 12 residues. Germline CDR1 SGHVS, CDR2 FQNEAQ. For the CDR3, the DNA is TGTGCCAGCAGCCCTCAACGTTCACCCCTCCACTTT. This sequence encodes CASSPQRSPLHF.

This clonotype was observed at least ten times. This chain joins TRBV7-2 and TRBJ1-1; TRBD1 matches 9 bases. Germline assignment: CDR1 SGHTA and CDR2 FQGNSA. The ends lost 2 bases at V and 3 bases at J; junction bases unmatched: 1. CDR3 length: 14 residues. CDR3 coding DNA: TGTGCCAGCAGCTTAAGACAGGGGGACACTGAAGCTTTCTTT. Translation: CASSLRQGDTEAFF.

Only a few counts were recorded for this clonotype. The chain combines TRBV27 with TRBJ2-6; D unclear. CDR1 is MNHEY, CDR2 SMNVEV, per germline (reference sequence). The CDR3 length is 16 residues. V lost 3 bases, J lost 0 bases, and 9 bases lay in between. CDR3 DNA: TGTGCCAGCAGTTTCGGACGGTCCTCTGGGGCCAACGTCCTGACTTTC. Translated: CASSFGRSSGANVLTF. Full variable domain (missing parts from reference TRBV27 and TRBJ2-6): EAQVTQNPRYLITVTGKKLTVTCSQNMNHEYMSWYRQDPGLGLRQIYYSMNVEVTDKGDVPEGYKVSRKEKRNFPLILESPSPNQTSLYFCASSFGRSSGANVLTFGAGSRLTVL.

The chain combines TRBV11-2 with TRBJ2-1; a possible D gene is TRBD1 (6 bases). The V gene's germline CDR1 is SGHAT and CDR2 FQNNGV. Trimming cost V 1 base and J 7 bases, with 17 bases left between them. CDR3 length equals 16 residues. CDR3 sequence (DNA): TGTGCCAGCAGCTTAGTTCTCGGGACAAGGGGGAATGAGCAGTTCTTC. Translating it yields CASSLVLGTRGNEQFF.

The rearrangement joins TRBV19 to TRBJ2-7; 10 positions agree with TRBD1. Germline-derived CDR1 and CDR2 are LNHDA and SQIVND (reference sequence). The CDR3 has 15 residues. V lost 5 bases, J lost 3 bases, and 7 bases stayed unmatched. CDR3 DNA sequence: TGTGCCAGTAGTGCATCCGGGACAGGGGTCTACGAGCAGTACTTC. Its protein is CASSASGTGVYEQYF.

Regarding this clonotype: Mismatch with germline at one junction end may stem from a read error. J is TRBJ1-5 and V is TRBV7-9; D is uncertain. Germline V CDR1 and CDR2: SEHNR, FQNEAQ (reference sequence). The CDR3 loop spans 14 amino acids. The DNA for the CDR3 is TGTGTCAGCAGCTTAGAGGGAGGTGGGCAGCCCCAGCATTTT. It codes for CVSSLEGGGQPQHF.

This clonotype has a handful of counts. The CDR3 nucleotides are TGTGCCAGCAGTTTATCGGAGGTCTCCTACGAGCAGTACTTC. Its translation is CASSLSEVSYEQYF. This chain connects TRBV27 to TRBJ2-7; weak D call: TRBD2 (5 bases). The CDR3 has 14 amino acids. From germline, CDR1 is MNHEY and CDR2 SMNVEV (reference sequence). Between the trimmed V and J ends, which lost 0 bases and 0 bases, there was a span of 6 bases.

This clonotype was seen more than once but under ten times. The chain employs TRBV28 and TRBJ2-3; D is tentatively TRBD1 or TRBD2 (6 bases each). The CDR3 has 15 residues. CDR1 and CDR2 from the germline V gene are MDHEN and SYDVKM. With 7 bases removed from V and 4 bases from J, the gap between germline ends came to 18 bases. Written as DNA, the CDR3 is TGTGCCAGCACCGAGACCTACAGGGAGGCAGATACGCAGTATTTT. Translation: CASTETYREADTQYF.

In its sample, this clonotype was seen many times. The V and J genes are TRBV7-2 and TRBJ1-4; 8 bases match TRBD1. Trimming at V came to 5 bases and at J to 8 bases, leaving 7 bases not matched to a gene. Germline V gives CDR1 SGHTA, CDR2 FQGNSA. CDR3 length: 14 residues. The chain's CDR3 is CASSRGQGNEKLFF. The CDR3, as DNA: TGTGCCAGCAGCCGTGGACAGGGAAACGAAAAACTGTTTTTT.